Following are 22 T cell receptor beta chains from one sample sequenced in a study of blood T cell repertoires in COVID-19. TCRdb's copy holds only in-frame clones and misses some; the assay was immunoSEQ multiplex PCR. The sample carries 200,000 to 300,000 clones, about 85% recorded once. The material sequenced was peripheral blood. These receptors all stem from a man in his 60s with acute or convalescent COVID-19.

This CDR3 is CASSLMTSGRTDTQYF. The CDR3 nucleotides are TGCGCCAGCAGCTTGATGACTAGCGGGAGAACAGATACGCAGTATTTT. The chain recombines TRBV5-1 with TRBJ2-3; TRBD2 aligns across 12 bases. Germline-derived CDR1 and CDR2 are SGHRS and YFSETQ. V was clipped by 1 base and J by 3 bases; unmatched bases: 3. CDR3 length: 16 amino acids.

In DNA, the CDR3 is TGCGCCAGCAGCTTGGCCTCTACAGGGGGCGCGACCGGGGAGCTGTTTTTT. It specifies CASSLASTGGATGELFF. The chain carries TRBV5-1 and TRBJ2-2; 9 nucleotides agree with TRBD1. The germline gives CDR1 SGHRS, CDR2 YFSETQ. J was trimmed by 5 bases and V by 0 bases; bases with no gene match: 8. This CDR3 comprises 17 residues.

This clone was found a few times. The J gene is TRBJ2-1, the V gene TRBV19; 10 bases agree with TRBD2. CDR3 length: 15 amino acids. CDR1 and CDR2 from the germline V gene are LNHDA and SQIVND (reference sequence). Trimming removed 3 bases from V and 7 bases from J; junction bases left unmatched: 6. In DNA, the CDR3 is TGTGCCAGTAGTATGTATAGCGGGGGGCGGAATGAGCAGTTCTTC. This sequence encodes CASSMYSGGRNEQFF. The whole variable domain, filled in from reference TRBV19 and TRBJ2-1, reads DGGITQSPKYLFRKEGQNVTLSCEQNLNHDAMYWYRQDPGQGLRLIYYSQIVNDFQKGDIAEGYSVSREKKESFPLTVTSAQKNPTAFYLCASSMYSGGRNEQFFGPGTRLTVL.

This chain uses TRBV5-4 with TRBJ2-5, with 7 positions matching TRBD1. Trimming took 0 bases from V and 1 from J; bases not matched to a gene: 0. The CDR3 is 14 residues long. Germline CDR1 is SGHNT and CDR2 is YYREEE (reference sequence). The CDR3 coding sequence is TGTGCCAGCAGCTTGGACAGGGGCCAAGAGACCCAGTACTTC. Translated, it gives CASSLDRGQETQYF.

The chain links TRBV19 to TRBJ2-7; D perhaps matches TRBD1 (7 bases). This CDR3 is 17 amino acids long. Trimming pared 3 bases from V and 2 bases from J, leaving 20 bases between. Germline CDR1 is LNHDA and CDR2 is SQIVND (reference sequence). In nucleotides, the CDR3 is TGTGCCAGTAGTATGGGGTCACGGAGGGGGCGCACCTACGAGCAGTACTTC. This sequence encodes CASSMGSRRGRTYEQYF.

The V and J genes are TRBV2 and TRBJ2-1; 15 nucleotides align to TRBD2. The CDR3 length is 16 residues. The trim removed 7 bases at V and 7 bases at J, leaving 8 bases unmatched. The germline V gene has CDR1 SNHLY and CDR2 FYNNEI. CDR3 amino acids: CASTGLAGGPGNEQFF. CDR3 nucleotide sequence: TGTGCCAGCACTGGACTAGCGGGGGGGCCGGGGAATGAGCAGTTCTTC.

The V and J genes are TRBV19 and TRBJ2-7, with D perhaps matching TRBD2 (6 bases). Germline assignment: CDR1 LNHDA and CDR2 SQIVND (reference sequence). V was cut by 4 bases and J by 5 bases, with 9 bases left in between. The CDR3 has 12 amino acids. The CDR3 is CASSTRGNEQYF. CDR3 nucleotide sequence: TGTGCCAGTAGTACACGGGGGAACGAGCAGTACTTC.

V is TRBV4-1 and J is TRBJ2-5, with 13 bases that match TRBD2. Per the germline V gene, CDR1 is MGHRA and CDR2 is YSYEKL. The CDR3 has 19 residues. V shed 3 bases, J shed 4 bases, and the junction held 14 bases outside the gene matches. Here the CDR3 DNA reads TGCGCCAGCAGCCAGAGGACTAGCGGGGGCTCTCCTCGGGGAGAGACCCAGTACTTC. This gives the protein CASSQRTSGGSPRGETQYF.

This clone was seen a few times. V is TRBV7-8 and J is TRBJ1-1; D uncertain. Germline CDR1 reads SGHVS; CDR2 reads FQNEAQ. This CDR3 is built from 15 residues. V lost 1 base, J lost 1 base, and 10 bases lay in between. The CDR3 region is CASSLVGRSNTEAFF. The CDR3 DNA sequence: TGTGCCAGCAGCTTAGTCGGCAGGTCGAACACTGAAGCTTTCTTT.

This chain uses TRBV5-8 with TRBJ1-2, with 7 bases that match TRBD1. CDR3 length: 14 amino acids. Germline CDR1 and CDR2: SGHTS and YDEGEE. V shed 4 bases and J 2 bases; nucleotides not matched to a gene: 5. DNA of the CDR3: TGTGCCAGCAGCCTATGGGACAGCAACTATGGCTACACCTTC. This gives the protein CASSLWDSNYGYTF.

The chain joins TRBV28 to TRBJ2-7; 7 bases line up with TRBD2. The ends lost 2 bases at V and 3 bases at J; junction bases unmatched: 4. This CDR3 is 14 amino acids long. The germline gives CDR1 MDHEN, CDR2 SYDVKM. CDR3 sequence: CASSLVERDYEQYF. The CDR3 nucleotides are TGTGCCAGCAGTTTAGTCGAGCGGGACTACGAGCAGTACTTC. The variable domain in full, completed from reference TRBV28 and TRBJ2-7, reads DVKVTQSSRYLVKRTGEKVFLECVQDMDHENMFWYRQDPGLGLRLIYFSYDVKMKEKGDIPEGYSVSREKKERFSLILESASTNQTSMYLCASSLVERDYEQYFGPGTRLTVT.

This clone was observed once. In DNA, the CDR3 is TGTGCCAGCAGTGTGGAGCGGGGGGGTTTTAAGACCCAGTACTTC. Its translation: CASSVERGGFKTQYF. The chain has TRBV2 and TRBJ2-5, with TRBD2 identical over 10 bases. In germline, CDR1 is SNHLY, CDR2 FYNNEI. The CDR3 contains 15 residues. Trimming cost V 4 bases and J 6 bases; bases outside gene matches: 8.

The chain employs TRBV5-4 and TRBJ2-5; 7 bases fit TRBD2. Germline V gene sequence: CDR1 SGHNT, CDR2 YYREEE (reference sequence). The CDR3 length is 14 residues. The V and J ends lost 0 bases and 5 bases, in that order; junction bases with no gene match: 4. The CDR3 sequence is CASSLERGEETQYF. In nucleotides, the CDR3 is TGTGCCAGCAGCTTGGAGCGGGGCGAGGAGACCCAGTACTTC.

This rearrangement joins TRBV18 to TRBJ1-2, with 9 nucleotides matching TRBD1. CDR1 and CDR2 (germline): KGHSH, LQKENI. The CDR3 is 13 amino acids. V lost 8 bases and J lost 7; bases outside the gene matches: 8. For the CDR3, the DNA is TGTGCCAGCAACCCGGGACAGGGTTTTGGCTACACCTTC. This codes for CASNPGQGFGYTF.

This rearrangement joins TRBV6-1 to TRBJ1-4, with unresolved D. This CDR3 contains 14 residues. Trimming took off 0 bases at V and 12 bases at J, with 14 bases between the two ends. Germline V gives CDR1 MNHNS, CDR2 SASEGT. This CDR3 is CASSEASRRTELFF. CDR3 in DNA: TGTGCCAGCAGTGAAGCGTCCCGGAGGACGGAACTGTTTTTT.

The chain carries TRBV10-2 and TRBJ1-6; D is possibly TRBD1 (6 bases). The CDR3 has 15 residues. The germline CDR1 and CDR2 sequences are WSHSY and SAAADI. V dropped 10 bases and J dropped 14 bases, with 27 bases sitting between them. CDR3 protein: CATFTGTTPTKALHF. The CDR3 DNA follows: TGCGCCACCTTTACCGGGACAACACCCACCAAGGCCCTCCACTTT.

CDR3 amino acids: CAISKGTSGSYEQYF. The CDR3 region has the DNA TGTGCCATCAGTAAGGGGACTAGCGGGAGCTACGAGCAGTACTTC. The J gene is TRBJ2-7, the V gene TRBV10-3, with TRBD2 matching 14 bases. The CDR3 loop spans 15 amino acids. J gave up 3 bases and V 5 bases, and 3 bases lay outside the gene matches. Germline lookup yields CDR1 ENHRY and CDR2 SYGVKD.

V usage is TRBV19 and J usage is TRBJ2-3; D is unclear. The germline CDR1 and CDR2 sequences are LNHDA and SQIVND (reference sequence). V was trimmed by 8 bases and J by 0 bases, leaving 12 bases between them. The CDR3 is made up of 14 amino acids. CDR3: CASSVQTSTDTQYF. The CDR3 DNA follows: TGTGCCAGTTCGGTGCAGACTAGCACAGATACGCAGTATTTT.

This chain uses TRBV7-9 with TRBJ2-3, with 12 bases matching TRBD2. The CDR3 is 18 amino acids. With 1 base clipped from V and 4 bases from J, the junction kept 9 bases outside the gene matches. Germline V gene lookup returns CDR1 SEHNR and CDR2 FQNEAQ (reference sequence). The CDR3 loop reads CASSLGLAGGPSSDTQYF. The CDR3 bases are TGTGCCAGCAGCTTAGGCCTAGCGGGAGGGCCGAGTTCAGATACGCAGTATTTT.

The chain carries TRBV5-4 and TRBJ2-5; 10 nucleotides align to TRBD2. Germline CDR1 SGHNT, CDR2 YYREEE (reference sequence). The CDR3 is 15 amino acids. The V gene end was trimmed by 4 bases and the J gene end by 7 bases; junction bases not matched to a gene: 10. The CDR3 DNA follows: TGTGCCAGCAGCCCTTACCTAGCGGGGGTGGGGACCCAGTACTTC. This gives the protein CASSPYLAGVGTQYF.

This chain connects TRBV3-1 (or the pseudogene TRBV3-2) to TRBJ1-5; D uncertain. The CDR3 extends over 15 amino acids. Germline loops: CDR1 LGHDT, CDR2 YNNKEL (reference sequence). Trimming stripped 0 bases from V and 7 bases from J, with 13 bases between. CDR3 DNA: TGTGCCAGCAGCCAAGATTTATCCCCCGGGCAGCCCCAGCATTTT. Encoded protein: CASSQDLSPGQPQHF.

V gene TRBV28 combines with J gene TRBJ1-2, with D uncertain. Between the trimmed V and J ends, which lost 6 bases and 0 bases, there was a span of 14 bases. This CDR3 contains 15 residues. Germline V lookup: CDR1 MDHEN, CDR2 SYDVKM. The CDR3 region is CASRMPRRANYGYTF. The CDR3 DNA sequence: TGTGCCAGCAGGATGCCTCGCCGAGCTAACTATGGCTACACCTTC.